The present TCR beta chain was sequenced within a study of T cell responses to AZD1222 COVID-19 vaccine. The data were produced by immunoSEQ multiplex PCR, yet TCRdb's version contains in-frame clones alone and is incomplete. The sample lists under 130,000 clones; about 88% were seen once. The CDR3 length is 13 residues. Trimming shortened V by 0 bases and J by 6 bases, and 10 bases separated the two germline ends. Per germline, CDR1 SGDLS and CDR2 YYNGEE. This clonotype was sampled from an adult who received the AZD1222 COVID-19 vaccine. The rearrangement joins TRBV9 to TRBJ2-7; D gene unclear. The sequences come from peripheral blood, collected 28 days after the second AZD1222 dose. CDR3 amino acids: CASSVGVLSEQYF. The CDR3 nucleotides are TGTGCCAGCAGCGTAGGAGTGTTGAGCGAGCAGTACTTC.